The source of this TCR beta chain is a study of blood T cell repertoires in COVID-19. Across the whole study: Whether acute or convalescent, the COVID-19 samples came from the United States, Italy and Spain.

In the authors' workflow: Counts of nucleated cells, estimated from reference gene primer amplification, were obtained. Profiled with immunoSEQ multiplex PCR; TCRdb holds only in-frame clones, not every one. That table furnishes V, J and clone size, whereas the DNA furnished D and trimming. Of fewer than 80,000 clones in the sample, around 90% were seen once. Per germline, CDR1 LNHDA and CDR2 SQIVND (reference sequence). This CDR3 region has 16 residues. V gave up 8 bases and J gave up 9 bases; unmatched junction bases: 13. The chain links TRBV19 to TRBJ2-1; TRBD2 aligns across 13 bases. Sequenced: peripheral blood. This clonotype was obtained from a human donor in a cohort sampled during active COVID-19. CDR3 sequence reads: CASGSLGLAGAGEQFF. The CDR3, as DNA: TGTGCCAGTGGGTCTTTAGGACTAGCGGGGGCGGGTGAGCAGTTCTTC.